These 25 T cell receptor beta chains originate from one sample sequenced in a study of OX40 agonist ivuxolimab in advanced cancers. Data came from immunoSEQ multiplex PCR; TCRdb stores just in-frame clones and leaves some out. Found here are fewer than 45,000 clones, roughly 91% of them singletons; the top ten hold approximately 13%. Sequenced here: CD4+ or CD8+ T cells sorted from blood, sampled in a trial of the OX40 agonist ivuxolimab. These receptor sequences come from an adult with an advanced solid tumor such as melanoma, head and neck, liver or kidney cancer.

This chain uses TRBV29-1 with TRBJ2-5, with 12 positions matching TRBD1. Per the germline V gene, CDR1 is SQVTM and CDR2 is ANQGSEA. CDR3 length: 18 residues. Unmatched junction bases numbered 12, after V lost 0 bases and J lost 4 bases. CDR3 residues: CSVEDRDRGQDGGETQYF. As DNA, the CDR3 is TGCAGCGTTGAAGATCGGGACAGGGGGCAAGACGGCGGAGAGACCCAGTACTTC. Combining the CDR3 with reference TRBV29-1 and TRBJ2-5 gives the whole variable domain SAVISQKPSRDICQRGTSLTIQCQVDSQVTMMFWYRQQPGQSLTLIATANQGSEATYESGFVIDKFPISRPNLTFSTLTVSNMSPEDSSIYLCSVEDRDRGQDGGETQYFGPGTRLLVL.

This clone occurred a few times. It differs at one base from a far larger clone, so likely a read error. The gene calls are TRBV4-2 and TRBJ1-2; possible D gene TRBD1, 5 bases. Germline V lookup: CDR1 LGHNA, CDR2 YNFKEQ. Trimming pared 3 bases from V and 6 bases from J, leaving 17 bases between. This CDR3 is built from 15 residues. This chain's CDR3 is CASSHWFGGTNGYTF. The DNA for the CDR3 is TGTGCCAGCAGCCATTGGTTTGGAGGGACTAATGGCTACACCTTC.

The CDR3 spells CASSYSRGGGNTIYF. CDR3 nucleotide sequence: TGTGCCAGCAGTTACAGTAGGGGCGGAGGAAACACCATATATTTT. The chain has TRBV6-5 and TRBJ1-3, with D perhaps TRBD1 (5 bases). This CDR3 spans 15 amino acids. V was trimmed by 2 bases and J by 4 bases, leaving 12 bases between them. Germline V gene lookup returns CDR1 MNHEY and CDR2 SVGAGI.

This chain joins TRBV10-2 and TRBJ1-1; D may be TRBD1 (5 bases). CDR1 WSHSY and CDR2 SAAADI come from the germline V gene. The CDR3 has 16 residues. The ends were cut back, 2 bases at V and 5 bases at J, with 18 bases in the middle. This CDR3 reads CASSEEGQMYRTEAFF. In DNA form, the CDR3 reads TGCGCCAGCAGTGAGGAGGGGCAGATGTATAGGACTGAAGCTTTCTTT.

The chain couples TRBV12-1 to TRBJ2-1. TRBV12-1 is annotated as a pseudogene. The CDR3 has 15 residues. The DNA for the CDR3 is TGTGCCAGCAGCTTTACGGCTCCGTTCGACAATGAGCAGTTCTTC. Translated, it gives CASSFTAPFDNEQFF.

This rearrangement joins TRBV7-2 to TRBJ2-2, with a weak D call TRBD2 (6 bases). Trimming stripped 5 bases from V and 6 bases from J, with 13 bases between. The CDR3 is made up of 14 amino acids. Germline CDR1 is SGHTA and CDR2 is FQGNSA. CDR3 nucleotide sequence: TGTGCCAGCAGCGGCCGGACTATACCCGGGGAGCTGTTTTTT. It codes for CASSGRTIPGELFF.

In DNA form, the CDR3 reads TGTGCCAGCTCACCAACCGGGACAGGGGGGAGTCAGCCCCAGCATTTT. It translates to CASSPTGTGGSQPQHF. The chain uses TRBV18 and TRBJ1-5; 11 positions agree with TRBD1. CDR3 length: 16 amino acids. The ends lost 2 bases at V and 6 bases at J; junction bases unmatched: 6. The V gene's germline CDR1 is KGHSH and CDR2 LQKENI.

The chain carries TRBV27 and TRBJ2-7; 8 bases line up with TRBD1. Germline trimming cut 6 bases from V and 5 bases from J; bases unmatched to any gene: 6. Per the germline V gene, CDR1 is MNHEY and CDR2 is SMNVEV (reference sequence). CDR3 length: 13 amino acids. In nucleotides, the CDR3 is TGTGCCAGCAGCCGGACAGGGACCCACGAGCAGTACTTC. This gives the protein CASSRTGTHEQYF.

V usage is TRBV29-1 and J usage is TRBJ2-7, with 9 bases that match TRBD2. The CDR3 totals 14 residues. The trim removed 0 bases at V and 6 bases at J, leaving 6 bases unmatched. Per germline, CDR1 SQVTM and CDR2 ANQGSEA. The CDR3 loop reads CSVEEGGGAGEQYF. As DNA, the CDR3 is TGCAGCGTTGAAGAGGGCGGGGGGGCAGGCGAGCAGTACTTC.

The V gene is TRBV2, the J gene TRBJ2-1; 7 nucleotides agree with TRBD2. The CDR3 totals 15 residues. Germline V lookup: CDR1 SNHLY, CDR2 FYNNEI. Trimming removed 7 bases from V and 0 bases from J; junction bases left unmatched: 6. Here the CDR3 reads CASIGRGSSYNEQFF. CDR3 in DNA: TGTGCCAGCATCGGGCGGGGGAGCTCCTACAATGAGCAGTTCTTC.

This chain joins TRBV7-6 and TRBJ2-7; D perhaps matches TRBD2 (5 bases). The CDR3 contains 15 residues. V shed 5 bases and J shed 5 bases, with 19 bases lying between them. Germline CDR1 and CDR2: SGHVS and FNYEAQ. CDR3 in DNA: TGTGCCAGCAGCCCGACCGGCAGTACGAGGGACGAGCAGTACTTC. Its protein is CASSPTGSTRDEQYF.

The chain employs TRBV10-3 and TRBJ2-5; 9 bases are a match to TRBD2. This CDR3 region has 19 residues. Germline assignment: CDR1 ENHRY and CDR2 SYGVKD. The V and J ends lost 0 bases and 4 bases, in that order; junction bases with no gene match: 15. The CDR3 DNA reads as TGTGCCATCAGTGAGTCGACCCTAGCGGGGTATCCCCTCCGAGAGACCCAGTACTTC. This encodes CAISESTLAGYPLRETQYF.

This chain joins TRBV28 and TRBJ2-3; D possibly corresponds to TRBD2 (5 bases). V lost 7 bases to trimming and J lost 4 bases, with 18 bases between them. CDR1 is MDHEN and CDR2 is SYDVKM in the germline V gene. The CDR3 runs 15 residues. CDR3 nucleotides: TGTGCCAGCACCCTTGGAGTAAGCGGCGCAGATACGCAGTATTTT. Translating it yields CASTLGVSGADTQYF. The whole variable domain, filled in from reference TRBV28 and TRBJ2-3, reads DVKVTQSSRYLVKRTGEKVFLECVQDMDHENMFWYRQDPGLGLRLIYFSYDVKMKEKGDIPEGYSVSREKKERFSLILESASTNQTSMYLCASTLGVSGADTQYFGPGTRLTVL.

This sequence joins TRBV29-1 and TRBJ1-1; D gene ambiguous. CDR1 and CDR2 from the germline V gene are SQVTM and ANQGSEA. V lost 3 bases, J lost 9 bases, and 11 bases lay in between. The CDR3 spans 11 residues. CDR3 sequence: CSVELGNQAFF. For the CDR3, the DNA is TGCAGCGTTGAGTTGGGGAACCAAGCTTTCTTT. Full variable domain (missing parts from reference TRBV29-1 and TRBJ1-1): SAVISQKPSRDICQRGTSLTIQCQVDSQVTMMFWYRQQPGQSLTLIATANQGSEATYESGFVIDKFPISRPNLTFSTLTVSNMSPEDSSIYLCSVELGNQAFFGQGTRLTVV.

This chain uses TRBV27 with TRBJ2-7; possible D gene TRBD2, 6 bases. This CDR3 region has 14 residues. Germline V CDR1 and CDR2: MNHEY, SMNVEV (reference sequence). The V and J ends lost 8 bases and 1 base respectively, with 15 bases between them. CDR3 sequence reads: CASRRVLGSYEQYF. CDR3 nucleotide sequence: TGTGCCAGCCGGAGGGTACTAGGGTCCTACGAGCAGTACTTC.

The rearrangement joins TRBV7-9 to TRBJ1-2; 9 bases agree with TRBD1. Germline CDR1 and CDR2: SEHNR and FQNEAQ (reference sequence). Trimming at V came to 1 base and at J to 8 bases, leaving 5 bases not matched to a gene. The CDR3 has 14 amino acids. CDR3 in amino acids: CASSLEGQGQGYTF. The CDR3 nucleotides read TGTGCCAGCAGCTTAGAAGGACAGGGGCAGGGCTACACCTTC.

The chain carries TRBV6-6 and TRBJ1-2, with D possibly matching TRBD1 (6 bases). Germline-derived CDR1 and CDR2 are MNHNY and SVGAGI (reference sequence). Trimming stripped 5 bases from V and 5 bases from J, with 15 bases between. The CDR3 is made up of 14 amino acids. The CDR3 DNA sequence: TGTGCCAGCAGTGCACTCGGGGGCCCTTATGGCTACACCTTC. Its protein product is CASSALGGPYGYTF.

The rearrangement joins TRBV7-2 to TRBJ2-5; D gene ambiguous. CDR1 is SGHTA and CDR2 is FQGNSA in the germline V gene. This CDR3 comprises 11 residues. V was pared by 7 bases and J by 2 bases, with 5 bases between. The CDR3 coding sequence is TGTGCCAGCACCAAACAAGAGACCCAGTACTTC. Amino acids: CASTKQETQYF.

The chain has TRBV6-4 and TRBJ1-1, with TRBD1 as a possible D gene (5 bases). The V end was cut by 0 bases, the J end by 5 bases, with 7 bases between. This CDR3 spans 13 amino acids. CDR1 and CDR2 from the germline V gene are MRHNA and SNTAGT. As DNA, the CDR3 is TGTGCCAGCAGTGACTCCTGGGGGACTGAAGCTTTCTTT. It yields the protein CASSDSWGTEAFF.

The chain is built from TRBV6-6 and TRBJ1-6; D not certain. Germline CDR1 and CDR2: MNHNY and SVGAGI (reference sequence). There are 15 residues in the CDR3. V lost 5 bases and J 5 bases, leaving 13 bases between the germline ends. The CDR3 DNA sequence: TGTGCCAGCAGTCCTTCCAGGCGGCATAATTCACCCCTCCACTTT. It is translated as CASSPSRRHNSPLHF.

V usage is TRBV11-1 and J usage is TRBJ2-2; D gene unclear. Germline lookup yields CDR1 SGHAT and CDR2 FQDESV (reference sequence). This CDR3 spans 12 amino acids. V shed 2 bases and J shed 4 bases, with 2 bases lying between them. In nucleotides, the CDR3 is TGTGCCAGCAGCTTAAGCACCGGGGAGCTGTTTTTT. Its protein is CASSLSTGELFF.

CDR3 residues: CASSATQGRETQYF. The CDR3 bases are TGTGCCAGCAGCGCTACTCAGGGGCGGGAGACCCAGTACTTC. This chain joins TRBV11-2 and TRBJ2-5; D might be TRBD1 (6 bases). The V gene's germline CDR1 is SGHAT and CDR2 FQNNGV. The CDR3 totals 14 residues. V was clipped by 5 bases and J by 5 bases, with 15 bases between them. Using reference TRBV11-2 and TRBJ2-5 for the parts outside the CDR3, the full variable domain is EAGVAQSPRYKIIEKRQSVAFWCNPISGHATLYWYQQILGQGPKLLIQFQNNGVVDDSQLPKDRFSAERLKGVDSTLKIQPAKLEDSAVYLCASSATQGRETQYFGPGTRLLVL.

This chain links TRBV10-3 with TRBJ1-4; 9 bases align to TRBD1. This CDR3 comprises 16 residues. The V segment lost 1 base and the J segment 6 bases; nucleotides outside the gene matches: 6. The germline V gene has CDR1 ENHRY and CDR2 SYGVKD. The CDR3 sequence: CAISEYKRDRDEKLFF. Here the CDR3 DNA reads TGTGCCATCAGTGAGTACAAGAGGGACAGGGATGAAAAACTGTTTTTT.

This chain joins TRBV6-5 and TRBJ1-1; tentative D call: TRBD1 (6 bases). The germline V gene has CDR1 MNHEY and CDR2 SVGAGI. V lost 2 bases and J 4 bases, leaving 11 bases between the germline ends. This CDR3 region has 14 residues. CDR3 DNA: TGTGCCAGCAGTTACCGACAGGTTGGCACTGAAGCTTTCTTT. It translates to CASSYRQVGTEAFF.

The chain employs TRBV19 and TRBJ2-7, with D possibly TRBD1 on 6 matching bases. The length of the CDR3 is 15 residues. V lost 0 bases and J 6 bases, leaving 15 bases between the germline ends. Germline V gives CDR1 LNHDA, CDR2 SQIVND (reference sequence). CDR3 in DNA: TGTGCCAGTAGTATAGAATCAGGGGCCCCATCCGAGCAGTACTTC. It specifies CASSIESGAPSEQYF. Complete variable domain (other parts from reference TRBV19 and TRBJ2-7): DGGITQSPKYLFRKEGQNVTLSCEQNLNHDAMYWYRQDPGQGLRLIYYSQIVNDFQKGDIAEGYSVSREKKESFPLTVTSAQKNPTAFYLCASSIESGAPSEQYFGPGTRLTVT.